Shown below are 25 T cell receptor beta chains from a single sample sequenced in a study of blood T cell repertoires in COVID-19 (dated by TCRdb to between 2020 and 2021). The receptor library was made with the immunoSEQ multiplex PCR assay. TCRdb carries this immuneACCESS record with in-frame sequences only. Its versions omit some clonotypes, under half of them owing to an unresolved V gene in the studies checked, with the rest unexplained. Recorded for this sample are roughly 200,000 clones; over 70% of them occurred a single time. In total, the top ten clones hold approximately 7.2% of the sample. The specimen was peripheral blood. These receptors were obtained from a woman aged 80 or over with acute or convalescent COVID-19.

The chain uses TRBV10-3 and TRBJ1-1; 8 nucleotides agree with TRBD1. With 6 bases clipped from V and 5 bases from J, the junction kept 5 bases outside the gene matches. The germline V gene encodes CDR1 ENHRY and CDR2 SYGVKD. The CDR3 covers 13 residues. Written as DNA, the CDR3 is TGTGCCATCAGGCAGGGGGCCGAGACTGAAGCTTTCTTT. Translating it yields CAIRQGAETEAFF.

This clone was found a few times. The chain joins TRBV5-1 to TRBJ2-7, with 9 positions matching TRBD2. Germline V gene lookup returns CDR1 SGHRS and CDR2 YFSETQ. This CDR3 is built from 15 residues. With 0 bases clipped from V and 2 bases from J, the junction kept 3 bases outside the gene matches. CDR3 coding DNA: TGCGCCAGCAGCTTGGTGAGCGGGGGGACCTACGAGCAGTACTTC. It is translated as CASSLVSGGTYEQYF.

The chain couples TRBV10-1 to TRBJ1-1; D gene ambiguous. Germline V gene data show CDR1 as WNHNN and CDR2 as SYGVQD (reference sequence). The germline V and J ends were trimmed by 2 bases and 1 base, with 17 bases remaining between them. The length of the CDR3 is 17 residues. CDR3 residues: CASSEVRREVPNTEAFF. The CDR3 region has the DNA TGCGCCAGCAGTGAGGTTAGGAGGGAAGTACCGAACACTGAAGCTTTCTTT.

The chain recombines TRBV27 with TRBJ1-6; no reliable D call. The CDR3 has 15 amino acids. V shed 2 bases and J shed 10 bases, with 15 bases lying between them. Looked up from germline, CDR1 is MNHEY and CDR2 is SMNVEV (reference sequence). CDR3 sequence (DNA): TGTGCCAGCAGTTTAGAGTGGACTCATGGCTCACCCCTCCACTTT. Amino acids: CASSLEWTHGSPLHF.

The rearrangement uses TRBV7-2 and TRBJ1-2; no definite D call. Germline V gene lookup returns CDR1 SGHTA and CDR2 FQGNSA. V was clipped by 0 bases and J by 7 bases, with 9 bases between them. CDR3 length: 13 amino acids. In nucleotides, the CDR3 is TGTGCCAGCAGCTTAGCTGAGAGGGTTGGCTACACCTTC. Encoded protein: CASSLAERVGYTF.

V is TRBV9 and J is TRBJ1-5, with a possible D match to TRBD1 (5 bases). Trimming stripped 4 bases from V and 6 bases from J, with 17 bases between. The CDR3 has 15 amino acids. CDR1 SGDLS and CDR2 YYNGEE come from the germline V gene. The CDR3 nucleotides read TGTGCCAGCAGCCGCACAGAAGGGGTGGCTCAGCCCCAGCATTTT. It codes for CASSRTEGVAQPQHF.

The J gene is TRBJ2-3, the V gene TRBV25-1; 13 bases are a match to TRBD2. Germline CDR1 reads MGHDK; CDR2 reads SYGVNS. This CDR3 spans 17 amino acids. J lost 3 bases, V lost 6 bases, and 9 bases had no gene match. The CDR3 loop is CASSEGILAGGTDTQYF. For the CDR3, the DNA is TGTGCCAGCAGCGAGGGAATACTAGCGGGGGGGACAGATACGCAGTATTTT.

This clone was found once. V and J are TRBV11-2 and TRBJ2-1; 13 bases map to TRBD2. V dropped 5 bases and J dropped 7; count of bases not matched to a gene: 5. The CDR3 covers 15 residues. Germline lookup yields CDR1 SGHAT and CDR2 FQNNGV. CDR3 sequence reads: CASSPWGLAGNEQFF. The CDR3 DNA reads TGTGCCAGCAGCCCCTGGGGACTAGCGGGAAATGAGCAGTTCTTC.

The CDR3 spells CAISGQGGEETQYF. Here the CDR3 DNA reads TGTGCCATCAGCGGACAGGGGGGGGAAGAGACCCAGTACTTC. The V gene is TRBV10-3, the J gene TRBJ2-5; 10 bases are a match to TRBD1. V gave up 6 bases and J gave up 3 bases; unmatched junction bases: 4. Per the germline V gene, CDR1 is ENHRY and CDR2 is SYGVKD. The CDR3 is 14 residues long.

This sequence joins TRBV18 and TRBJ1-2; 7 bases line up with TRBD1. V shed 3 bases and J 6 bases; nucleotides not matched to a gene: 4. The CDR3 is 13 amino acids. Germline V gene sequence: CDR1 KGHSH, CDR2 LQKENI. This CDR3 reads CASSPLQGDGYTF. The CDR3, as DNA: TGTGCCAGCTCACCCTTGCAGGGGGATGGCTACACCTTC.

The chain employs TRBV6-5 and TRBJ1-1; the match to TRBD1 covers 7 bases. This CDR3 has 15 residues. Germline V lookup: CDR1 MNHEY, CDR2 SVGAGI. The V gene end was trimmed by 5 bases and the J gene end by 1 base; junction bases not matched to a gene: 7. CDR3 in DNA: TGTGCCAGCAGTACCCAGACAGGGACGAACACTGAAGCTTTCTTT. Translation gives CASSTQTGTNTEAFF.

This chain joins TRBV28 and TRBJ1-4, with 7 bases that match TRBD1. Germline loops: CDR1 MDHEN, CDR2 SYDVKM. This CDR3 comprises 14 residues. J lost 8 bases, V lost 5 bases, and 8 bases had no gene match. The CDR3 protein is CASSRTGVAEKLFF. CDR3 nucleotides: TGTGCCAGCAGTCGAACAGGGGTTGCGGAAAAACTGTTTTTT.

The chain recombines TRBV29-1 with TRBJ2-5, with D hard to call. Germline assignment: CDR1 SQVTM and CDR2 ANQGSEA. The V end was cut by 4 bases, the J end by 2 bases, with 14 bases between. The CDR3 sequence is 14 residues long. CDR3 sequence reads: CSVGNPASQETQYF. The CDR3 coding sequence is TGCAGCGTTGGAAACCCCGCCAGTCAAGAGACCCAGTACTTC.

The genes are TRBV18 and TRBJ2-5; 9 bases are a match to TRBD1. CDR3 length equals 16 residues. The junction had 8 bases not matched to a gene; V was cut back by 3 bases and J by 3 bases. Germline CDR1 KGHSH, CDR2 LQKENI. In DNA, the CDR3 is TGTGCCAGCTCACCCCCCGGGACAGGGTGGAAAGAGACCCAGTACTTC. Translation gives CASSPPGTGWKETQYF.

The rearrangement joins TRBV11-2 to TRBJ2-7; 7 nucleotides match TRBD2. The germline gives CDR1 SGHAT, CDR2 FQNNGV. V was clipped by 0 bases and J by 1 base; unmatched bases: 3. This CDR3 comprises 15 residues. The chain's CDR3 is CASSLDPGGSYEQYF. In nucleotides, the CDR3 is TGTGCCAGCAGCTTAGACCCGGGGGGTTCCTACGAGCAGTACTTC.

This chain uses TRBV29-1 with TRBJ1-1, with TRBD1 as a possible D gene (5 bases). The V end was cut by 0 bases, the J end by 3 bases, with 8 bases between. CDR1 is SQVTM, CDR2 ANQGSEA, per germline. CDR3 length: 13 amino acids. CDR3 in amino acids: CSVEEPRDTEAFF. The CDR3 coding sequence is TGCAGCGTTGAAGAGCCCAGGGACACTGAAGCTTTCTTT.

The chain employs TRBV12-3 or TRBV12-4 and TRBJ2-5; no definite D call. The length of the CDR3 is 12 residues. V lost 6 bases, J lost 5 bases, and 10 bases lay in between. CDR3 sequence: CASSPSRETQYF. In DNA, the CDR3 is TGTGCCAGCAGCCCCTCGCGGGAGACCCAGTACTTC.

This chain joins TRBV6-5 and TRBJ2-4; tentative D call: TRBD2 (5 bases). The V gene's germline CDR1 is MNHEY and CDR2 SVGAGI. The CDR3 totals 15 residues. V was pared by 6 bases and J by 1 base, with 13 bases between. The CDR3 coding sequence is TGTGCCAGCAGGCCGGGGTCCCTCGCCAAAAACATTCAGTACTTC. Encoded protein: CASRPGSLAKNIQYF.

The J gene is TRBJ1-2, the V gene TRBV28, with no clear D. The CDR3 consists of 13 residues. CDR1 is MDHEN and CDR2 is SYDVKM in the germline V gene. Trimming removed 6 bases from V and 6 bases from J, with 14 bases in between. The CDR3: CASRALGGNGYTF. For the CDR3, the DNA is TGTGCCAGCAGGGCCTTGGGAGGGAATGGCTACACCTTC.

This clone was detected a few times. At the DNA level, this CDR3 is encoded by other sequences in the same sample as well. The J gene is TRBJ1-1, the V gene TRBV4-1, with D hard to call. Germline V CDR1 and CDR2: MGHRA, YSYEKL. Between the trimmed V and J ends, which lost 1 base and 4 bases, there was a span of 7 bases. The CDR3 runs 13 residues. The CDR3: CASSQVRGTEAFF. Written as DNA, the CDR3 is TGCGCCAGCAGCCAAGTACGCGGCACTGAAGCTTTCTTT.

V usage is TRBV29-1 and J usage is TRBJ1-4, with a tentative D call TRBD1 (6 bases). The CDR3 covers 14 residues. Germline lookup yields CDR1 SQVTM and CDR2 ANQGSEA. Trimming removed 6 bases at V and 4 bases at J, with 15 bases between. The CDR3 nucleotides are TGCAGCGTCATTCCGGACAGCAGTAATGAAAAACTGTTTTTT. Translation: CSVIPDSSNEKLFF.

The chain links TRBV5-8 to TRBJ1-5; D uncertain. The CDR3 contains 12 residues. Per the germline V gene, CDR1 is SGHTS and CDR2 is YDEGEE. Deletions cut 5 bases from V and 2 bases from J, with 5 bases between. CDR3 sequence reads: CASSRGNQPQHF. The DNA of the CDR3 is TGTGCCAGCAGTCGGGGCAATCAGCCCCAGCATTTT.

The chain carries TRBV2 and TRBJ1-1, with D tentatively TRBD1 (5 bases). CDR1 is SNHLY, CDR2 FYNNEI, per germline. Trimming cost V 0 bases and J 3 bases, with 14 bases left between them. The CDR3 is 16 amino acids. The CDR3 nucleotides are TGTGCCAGCAGTGAAGCGCTTCTCCGGGGGTACACTGAAGCTTTCTTT. Residues: CASSEALLRGYTEAFF. Full variable domain (rest looked up from reference TRBV2 and TRBJ1-1): EPEVTQTPSHQVTQMGQEVILRCVPISNHLYFYWYRQILGQKVEFLVSFYNNEISEKSEIFDDQFSVERPDGSNFTLKIRSTKLEDSAMYFCASSEALLRGYTEAFFGQGTRLTVV.

This clone was seen a single time. The chain combines TRBV3-1 (or the pseudogene TRBV3-2) with TRBJ2-3, with a possible D match to TRBD2 (6 bases). Germline V gives CDR1 LGHDT, CDR2 YNNKEL (reference sequence). The CDR3 contains 15 residues. Trimming removed 2 bases from V and 2 bases from J, with 11 bases in between. The CDR3 sequence is CASSQSGRLTDTQYF. In DNA, the CDR3 is TGTGCCAGCAGCCAAAGCGGGCGACTCACAGATACGCAGTATTTT.

This sequence joins TRBV5-6 and TRBJ2-5; TRBD2 matches 15 bases. Trimming removed 4 bases from V and 4 bases from J; junction bases left unmatched: 5. Germline CDR1 and CDR2: SGHDT and YYEEEE. The CDR3 covers 16 residues. The CDR3 region has the DNA TGTGCCAGCAGCCGAGGACTAGCGGGGGGGCGAGAGACCCAGTACTTC. It codes for CASSRGLAGGRETQYF.